A single TCR beta chain is shown here with its context. Its antigen remains unidentified. The sample belongs to a study of Ad26.COV2.S vaccination and SARS-CoV-2 variants. As for the study in general: Once, or twice with 56 days between doses, Ad26.COV2.S was given intramuscularly.

Study-wide results and caveats: Participants given vaccine showed non-spike TCR breadth similar to that of placebo recipients.

The CDR3 is 12 amino acids. J lost 6 bases, V lost 4 bases, and 3 bases had no gene match. Germline V gene data show CDR1 as LNHDA and CDR2 as SQIVND (reference sequence). Treatment: roughly 19 received Ad26.COV2.S at low or high dose, single or two shots; about 5 received placebo; per-sample allocation not given. Sample collection was performed on day 63 after the first vaccine or placebo injection. TCRdb's table, derived via immunoSEQ multiplex PCR, lists solely in-frame clones and lacks some. The sample comprises 500,000 or so clones, around 88% of which are singletons, and 9.5% to 15% rests with the top ten.

The chain has TRBV19 and TRBJ2-7, with 7 bases fitting TRBD1. The sample here was peripheral blood, taken in a trial of Ad26.COV2.S vaccine versus placebo. This TCR was sampled from a person between 18 and 60 years old who received the Ad26.COV2.S COVID-19 vaccine or a placebo. The CDR3 reads CASSKRDSEQYF. The CDR3, as DNA: TGTGCCAGTAGTAAACGGGACAGCGAGCAGTACTTC.